The rows below give T cell receptor beta chains drawn from one sample of a study of blood T cell repertoires in COVID-19. Some clones are missing from TCRdb's copy, which holds only in-frame ones; the method was immunoSEQ multiplex PCR. Among 250,000 to 300,000 clones listed, 75% to 90% were seen once. Sequencing was carried out using PBMCs or T cells enriched from blood (not recorded which). Receptors were obtained from a man between 35 and 55 years old who had recovered from COVID-19. Each CDR3 is given with its conserved first and last residue. D genes are given only for firm matches. Expanded clones get a size class; other rows say once, few or many, or leave the size out.

D	size	V	J	DNA	CDR3
NA	NA	TRBV28	TRBJ2-7	TGTGCCACCCTAGAGAGCAGAACCTACGAGCAGTACTTC	CATLESRTYEQYF
NA	NA	TRBV27	TRBJ2-5	TGTGCCAGCAGGCCGGAGATGCTACCTTCGCAAGAGACCCAGTACTTC	CASRPEMLPSQETQYF
NA	NA	TRBV2	TRBJ1-5	TGTGCCAGCATGCGGGAAGGGGTAGGCAATCAGCCCCAGCATTTT	CASMREGVGNQPQHF
TRBD1	NA	TRBV7-9	TRBJ2-5	TGTGCCAGCAGCTCCTACCCCGGGACAGTCCAAGAGACCCAGTACTTC	CASSSYPGTVQETQYF
NA	few	TRBV4-1	TRBJ1-5	TGCGCCAGCAGCCAAGTACGCAGGGGTATCAAGCCCCAGCATTTT	CASSQVRRGIKPQHF
NA	NA	TRBV5-4	TRBJ1-1	TGTGCCAGCAGCACCCAGGGTAACCGTGAAGCTTTCTTT	CASSTQGNREAFF
TRBD2	NA	TRBV7-2	TRBJ2-1	TGTGCCAGCAGCTCCACGGGACTACGAGACAATGAGCAGTTCTTC	CASSSTGLRDNEQFF
TRBD1	many	TRBV5-1	TRBJ2-7	TGCGCCAGCAGCCCAGAAACCTGGACAGGGGTCGACGAGCAGTACTTC	CASSPETWTGVDEQYF
TRBD2	NA	TRBV10-3	TRBJ2-1	TGTGCCATCAGTGAGGTTTCACTAGCGGGGGCCTCCTACAATGAGCAGTTCTTC	CAISEVSLAGASYNEQFF
TRBD1	once	TRBV20-1	TRBJ1-6	TGCAGTGCTAGTCTCCGGGACAGGTTTTCACCCCTCCACTTT	CSASLRDRFSPLHF
NA	NA	TRBV5-6	TRBJ2-6	TGTGCCAGCTCTCCCGGTCTTATCTCTGGGGCCAACGTCCTGACTTTC	CASSPGLISGANVLTF
NA	NA	TRBV19	TRBJ2-2	TGTGCCAGTAGTGACAGGAGTTACACCGGGGAGCTGTTTTTT	CASSDRSYTGELFF
NA	NA	TRBV7-2	TRBJ1-2	TGTGCCAGCAGCTTTTCAGGGGCGTCGGGCTATGGCTACACCTTC	CASSFSGASGYGYTF
NA	NA	TRBV18	TRBJ2-1	TGTGCCAGCTCACCAGAGAAAGGAACAGGGTTCTCCTACAATGAGCAGTTCTTC	CASSPEKGTGFSYNEQFF
NA	NA	TRBV11-3	TRBJ1-4	TGTGCCAGCAGCGCAGGGTCGACTGAAAAACTGTTTTTT	CASSAGSTEKLFF
TRBD1	NA	TRBV9	TRBJ2-2	TGTGCCAGCAGCGCGGGACAGGGGGCGTACACCGGGGAGCTGTTTTTT	CASSAGQGAYTGELFF
TRBD1	once	TRBV10-3	TRBJ2-7	TGTGCCATCAGTGCCGGACAGGGAAAGAACTACGAGCAGTACTTC	CAISAGQGKNYEQYF
TRBD2	NA	TRBV24-1	TRBJ2-5	TGTGCCACCAGTGATCTCGGGACTAGCGGGAGTAGGGAGACCCAGTACTTC	CATSDLGTSGSRETQYF
TRBD1	NA	TRBV2	TRBJ2-2	TGTGCCAGCAGTACGTTGGACAGGGGGAGACCCGGGGAGCTGTTTTTT	CASSTLDRGRPGELFF
TRBD2	NA	TRBV9	TRBJ2-1	TGTGCCAGCAGCGTTCACGAGGGACTAGCTAGCTATGAGCAGTTCTTC	CASSVHEGLASYEQFF
NA	NA	TRBV6-5	TRBJ1-1	TGTGCCAGCCCGCTCATGAGCACTATGAACACTGAAGCTTTCTTT	CASPLMSTMNTEAFF
NA	NA	TRBV7-9	TRBJ1-1	TGTGCCAGCAGCTTGGGGACCGCACAGGGCCTCGTGACTGAAGCTTTCTTT	CASSLGTAQGLVTEAFF